The present TCR beta chain was sequenced within a study of blood T cell repertoires in COVID-19. Study summary: Samples of COVID-19 (acute and convalescent) were obtained from the United States, Italy and Spain. Sample material is recorded as cDNA or gDNA derived from T cells, B-cell-depleted T cells, or PBMCs.

Germline V gene sequence: CDR1 LNHDA, CDR2 SQIVND (reference sequence). V was clipped by 3 bases and J by 5 bases, with 22 bases between them. The CDR3 is 17 residues long. In the authors' workflow: Estimation of nucleated cell counts was performed using reference gene primer amplification. Profiling relied on immunoSEQ multiplex PCR, and the TCRdb table lists in-frame clones only, not all of them. D and trimming come from the DNA, and the V and J calls and clone size come from that table. The sample records some 150,000 clones, about 73% being singletons. This receptor was obtained from a man older than 75 with acute or convalescent COVID-19. The sample taken for sequencing was peripheral blood. This chain connects TRBV19 to TRBJ2-5; tentatively, D is TRBD2 (6 bases). In DNA form, the CDR3 reads TGTGCCAGTAGTATCCGGCTAGCGAAAGGATCGGGGGAGACCCAGTACTTC. It specifies CASSIRLAKGSGETQYF.